Sequencing of this T cell receptor beta chain was carried out in a study of blood T cell repertoires in COVID-19. Study at large: The study drew acute and convalescent COVID-19 samples from the United States, Italy and Spain.

This table comes from immunoSEQ multiplex PCR, and its TCRdb copy is limited to in-frame clones, with some not included. The repertoire holds more than 250,000 clones, about 91% seen once, with roughly 1.2% in the top ten. Trimming removed 4 bases from V and 8 bases from J, with 10 bases in between. Germline V CDR1 and CDR2: SGHDT, YYEEEE. The CDR3 totals 12 residues. The sequence was collected from a woman aged 35 to 49 with acute COVID-19. The V gene is TRBV5-6, the J gene TRBJ2-1, with a tentative D call TRBD1 (6 bases). Sequenced sample: PBMCs or T cells enriched from blood (not recorded which). CDR3 nucleotides: TGTGCCAGCAGCCGACAGGTTGATGAGCAGTTCTTC. Its translation: CASSRQVDEQFF. The full variable domain, completed using reference TRBV5-6 and TRBJ2-1, is DAGVTQSPTHLIKTRGQQVTLRCSPKSGHDTVSWYQQALGQGPQFIFQYYEEEERQRGNFPDRFSGHQFPNYSSELNVNALLLGDSALYLCASSRQVDEQFFGPGTRLTVL.